This TCR beta chain was identified in a study of radiotherapy plus CTLA-4 blockade in lung cancer. For the study at large: Objective responses were seen in around a sixth of patients, disease control in more than 30%.

Patients with chemo-refractory metastatic non-small-cell lung cancer received focal radiation plus CTLA-4 blockade with ipilimumab. The CDR3 length is 16 residues. The germline V and J ends were trimmed by 7 bases and 5 bases, with 20 bases remaining between them. CDR1 is MDHEN, CDR2 SYDVKM, per germline. The assay was immunoSEQ multiplex PCR, and TCRdb's table has in-frame clones only and misses some. The data contain more than 95,000 clones, roughly 79% of them singletons. General study findings and limits: In blood, TCR clones derived from the tumor expanded after radiotherapy plus ipilimumab. Together with interferon-beta, which increased in serum after radiation, early dynamic changes in blood T cell clones were reportedly the best predictors of response.

This clone was observed a few times. Antigen specificity is unknown. The sequence was collected from a human donor with non-small cell lung cancer who had a partial response to radiotherapy plus ipilimumab. Some clones in this sample may be carry-over from other donors' samples. This chain links TRBV28 with TRBJ2-2; D perhaps matches TRBD1 (6 bases). The starting material was peripheral blood, obtained from a patient treated with radiotherapy plus ipilimumab. CDR3 region: CASTPPGFTGTGELFF. The CDR3 region has the DNA TGTGCCAGCACCCCACCAGGTTTTACAGGGACCGGGGAGCTGTTTTTT.